A single sample gave rise to the 11 T cell receptor beta chains below, sequenced in a study of cytomegalovirus exposure and HLA in healthy donors. The PCR ran on 60 Vbeta and 13 Jbeta primers. Profiling relied on immunoSEQ multiplex PCR, and the TCRdb table lists in-frame clones only, not all of them. Of 150,000 to 200,000 clones in the sample, roughly 83% were seen once. Sequences were obtained from PBMCs. These receptors came from a woman between 50 and 59 years old in good health and CMV-seronegative.

V gene TRBV7-3 combines with J gene TRBJ2-1; TRBD1 might be the D (5 bases). V lost 2 bases to trimming and J lost 6 bases, with 8 bases between them. Looked up from germline, CDR1 is SGHTA and CDR2 is FQGTGA. This CDR3 is built from 13 residues. DNA of the CDR3: TGTGCCAGCAGCTTATCAGGGCTCAATGAGCAGTTCTTC. Translating gives CASSLSGLNEQFF.

The chain is built from TRBV2 and TRBJ2-5; no clear D gene. The CDR3 covers 13 residues. Deletions cut 3 bases from V and 3 bases from J, with 8 bases between. Germline V gene lookup returns CDR1 SNHLY and CDR2 FYNNEI. This CDR3 reads CASSEPREETQYF. In DNA form, the CDR3 reads TGTGCCAGCAGTGAGCCGCGTGAAGAGACCCAGTACTTC.

The V call is TRBV19, the J call TRBJ2-2; D uncertain. This CDR3 comprises 14 residues. Per the germline V gene, CDR1 is LNHDA and CDR2 is SQIVND (reference sequence). V dropped 3 bases and J dropped 1 base, with 6 bases sitting between them. The CDR3: CASSMVRNTGELFF. For the CDR3, the DNA is TGTGCCAGTAGTATGGTGCGGAACACCGGGGAGCTGTTTTTT.

The chain links TRBV14 to TRBJ2-5; TRBD1 agrees at 7 bases. With V trimmed by 0 bases and J by 4 bases, 26 bases remained unmatched. CDR1 is SGHDN and CDR2 is FVKESK in the germline V gene. The CDR3 spans 22 residues. CDR3 residues: CASSQDTQRGRGGSPSRETQYF. In DNA form, the CDR3 reads TGTGCCAGCAGCCAAGATACTCAAAGGGGCAGAGGGGGCTCCCCGTCGAGAGAGACCCAGTACTTC.

By sample share, this clone is large. This sample includes further DNA sequences coding for the same CDR3. The gene calls are TRBV5-8 and TRBJ2-3; D might be TRBD1 (6 bases). CDR3 length: 15 amino acids. Germline-derived CDR1 and CDR2 are SGHTS and YDEGEE. V was clipped by 3 bases and J by 0 bases, with 11 bases between them. The CDR3, as DNA: TGTGCCAGCAGCTCGGACAGCGCTAGCACAGATACGCAGTATTTT. As protein: CASSSDSASTDTQYF.

The CDR3 DNA is TGCGCCAGCAGCTTGTTCGGGTCCGGTTACGAGCAGTACTTC. Protein product: CASSLFGSGYEQYF. The rearrangement joins TRBV5-1 to TRBJ2-7; D is uncertain. V dropped 1 base and J dropped 4 bases, with 12 bases sitting between them. There are 14 residues in the CDR3. CDR1 and CDR2 (germline): SGHRS, YFSETQ.

This chain uses TRBV7-2 with TRBJ1-6; tentative D call: TRBD1 (6 bases). CDR3 length equals 15 residues. Germline lookup yields CDR1 SGHTA and CDR2 FQGNSA. V gave up 1 base and J gave up 6 bases, with 10 bases separating them. The CDR3 nucleotides read TGTGCCAGCAGCTTAGTGGGGGCCGGTAATTCACCCCTCCACTTT. Amino acid sequence: CASSLVGAGNSPLHF.

The gene calls are TRBV4-2 and TRBJ2-5, with TRBD2 matching 13 bases. Germline V gives CDR1 LGHNA, CDR2 YNFKEQ. J was trimmed by 4 bases and V by 3 bases; bases with no gene match: 11. The CDR3 loop spans 18 amino acids. CDR3 region: CASSQFTVGLAGVETQYF. The CDR3 DNA reads as TGTGCCAGCAGCCAGTTTACAGTAGGACTAGCGGGAGTAGAGACCCAGTACTTC.

This sequence joins TRBV27 and TRBJ2-2; D is uncertain. Germline V lookup: CDR1 MNHEY, CDR2 SMNVEV (reference sequence). Trimming removed 0 bases from V and 4 bases from J, with 6 bases in between. This CDR3 has 14 amino acids. The CDR3 is CASSLSPFTGELFF. In DNA form, the CDR3 reads TGTGCCAGCAGTTTATCCCCGTTCACCGGGGAGCTGTTTTTT.

The chain carries TRBV19 and TRBJ1-2; 8 nucleotides line up with TRBD1. There are 14 residues in the CDR3. Germline lookup yields CDR1 LNHDA and CDR2 SQIVND (reference sequence). The trim removed 3 bases at V and 5 bases at J, leaving 5 bases unmatched. For the CDR3, the DNA is TGTGCCAGTAGTATCCCAGGGGGCGGTTATGGCTACACCTTC. This encodes CASSIPGGGYGYTF.

The sample holds a few counts of this clone. The J gene is TRBJ1-2, the V gene TRBV7-9; 7 bases map to TRBD1. The CDR3 runs to 14 residues. With V trimmed by 1 base and J by 3 bases, 2 bases remained unmatched. Germline V gives CDR1 SEHNR, CDR2 FQNEAQ (reference sequence). The CDR3 reads CASSLDRGHYGYTF. For the CDR3, the DNA is TGTGCCAGCAGCTTAGACAGGGGACACTATGGCTACACCTTC.